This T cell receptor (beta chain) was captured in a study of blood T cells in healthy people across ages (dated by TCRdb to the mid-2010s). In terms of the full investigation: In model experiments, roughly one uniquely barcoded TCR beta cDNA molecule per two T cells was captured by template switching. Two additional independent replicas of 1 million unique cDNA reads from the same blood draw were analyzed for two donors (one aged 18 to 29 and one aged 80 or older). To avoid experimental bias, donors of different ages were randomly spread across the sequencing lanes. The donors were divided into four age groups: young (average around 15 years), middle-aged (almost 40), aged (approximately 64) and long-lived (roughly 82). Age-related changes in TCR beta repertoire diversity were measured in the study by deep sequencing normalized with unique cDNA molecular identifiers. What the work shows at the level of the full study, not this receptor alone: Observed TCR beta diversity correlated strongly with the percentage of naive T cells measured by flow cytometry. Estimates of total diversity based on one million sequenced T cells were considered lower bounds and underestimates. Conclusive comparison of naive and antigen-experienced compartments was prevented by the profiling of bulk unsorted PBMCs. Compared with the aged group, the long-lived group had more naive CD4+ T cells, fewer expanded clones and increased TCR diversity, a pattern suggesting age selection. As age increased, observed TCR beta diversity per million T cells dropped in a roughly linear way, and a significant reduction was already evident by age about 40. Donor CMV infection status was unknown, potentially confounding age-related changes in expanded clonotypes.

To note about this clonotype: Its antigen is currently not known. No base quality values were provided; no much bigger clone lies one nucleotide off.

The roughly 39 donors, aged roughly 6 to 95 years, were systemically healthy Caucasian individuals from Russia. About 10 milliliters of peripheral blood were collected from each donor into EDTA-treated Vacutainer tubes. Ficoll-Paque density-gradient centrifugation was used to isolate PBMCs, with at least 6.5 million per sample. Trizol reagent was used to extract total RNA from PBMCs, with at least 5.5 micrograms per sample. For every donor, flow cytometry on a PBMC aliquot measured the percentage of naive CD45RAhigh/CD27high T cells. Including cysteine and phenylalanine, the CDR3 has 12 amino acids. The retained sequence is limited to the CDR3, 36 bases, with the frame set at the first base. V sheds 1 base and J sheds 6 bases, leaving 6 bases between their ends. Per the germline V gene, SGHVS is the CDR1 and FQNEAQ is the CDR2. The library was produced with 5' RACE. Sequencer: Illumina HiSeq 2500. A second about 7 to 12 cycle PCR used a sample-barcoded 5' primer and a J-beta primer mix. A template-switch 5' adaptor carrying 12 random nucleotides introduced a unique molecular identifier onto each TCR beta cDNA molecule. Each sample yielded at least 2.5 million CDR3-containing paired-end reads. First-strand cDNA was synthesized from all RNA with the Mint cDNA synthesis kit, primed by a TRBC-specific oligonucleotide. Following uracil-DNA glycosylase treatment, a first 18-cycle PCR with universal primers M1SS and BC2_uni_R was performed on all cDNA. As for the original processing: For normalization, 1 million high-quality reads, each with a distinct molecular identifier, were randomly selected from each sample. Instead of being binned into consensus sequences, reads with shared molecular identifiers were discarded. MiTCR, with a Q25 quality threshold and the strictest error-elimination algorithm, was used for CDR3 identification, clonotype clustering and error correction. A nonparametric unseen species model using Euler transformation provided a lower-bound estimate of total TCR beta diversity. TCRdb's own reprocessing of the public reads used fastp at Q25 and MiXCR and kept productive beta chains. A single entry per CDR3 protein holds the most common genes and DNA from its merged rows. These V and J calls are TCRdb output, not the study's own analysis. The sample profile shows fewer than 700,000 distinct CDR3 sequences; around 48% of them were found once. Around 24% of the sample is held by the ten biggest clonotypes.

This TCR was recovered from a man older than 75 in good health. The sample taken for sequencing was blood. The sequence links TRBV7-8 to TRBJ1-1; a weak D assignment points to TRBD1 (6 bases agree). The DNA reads TGTGCCAGCAGCTTAGACAGGGCTGAAGCTTTCTTT. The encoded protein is CASSLDRAEAFF.